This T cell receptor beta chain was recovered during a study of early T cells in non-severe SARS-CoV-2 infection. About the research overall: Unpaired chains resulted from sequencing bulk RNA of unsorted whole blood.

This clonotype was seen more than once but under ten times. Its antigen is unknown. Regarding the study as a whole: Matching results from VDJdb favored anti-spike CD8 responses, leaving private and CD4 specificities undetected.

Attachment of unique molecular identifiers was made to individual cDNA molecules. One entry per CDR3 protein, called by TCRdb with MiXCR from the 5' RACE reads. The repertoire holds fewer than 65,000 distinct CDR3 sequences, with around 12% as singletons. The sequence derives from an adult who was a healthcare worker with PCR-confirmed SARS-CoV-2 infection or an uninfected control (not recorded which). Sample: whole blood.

The CDR3 sequence: CATRQATNEKLFF. In nucleotides, the CDR3 is TGTGCCACCCGACAGGCAACTAATGAAAAACTGTTTTTT. The chain joins TRBV19 to TRBJ1-4; possible D gene TRBD1, 6 bases. The CDR3 is 13 residues long. Germline loops: CDR1 LNHDA, CDR2 SQIVND (reference sequence). Trimming took off 10 bases at V and 0 bases at J, with 9 bases between the two ends.